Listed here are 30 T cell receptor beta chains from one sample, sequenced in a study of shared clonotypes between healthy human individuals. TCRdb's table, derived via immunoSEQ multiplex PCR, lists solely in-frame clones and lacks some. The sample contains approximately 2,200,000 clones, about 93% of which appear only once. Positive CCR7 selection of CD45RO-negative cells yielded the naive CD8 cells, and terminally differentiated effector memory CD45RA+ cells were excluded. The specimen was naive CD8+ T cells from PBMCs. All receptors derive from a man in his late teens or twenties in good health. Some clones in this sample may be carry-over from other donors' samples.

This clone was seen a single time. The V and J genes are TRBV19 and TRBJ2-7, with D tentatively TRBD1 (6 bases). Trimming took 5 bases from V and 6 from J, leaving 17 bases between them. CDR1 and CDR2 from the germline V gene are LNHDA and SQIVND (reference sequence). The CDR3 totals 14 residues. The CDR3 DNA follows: TGTGCCAGTAGTCTTACAGGGCTAACGGTCGAGCAGTACTTC. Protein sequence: CASSLTGLTVEQYF.

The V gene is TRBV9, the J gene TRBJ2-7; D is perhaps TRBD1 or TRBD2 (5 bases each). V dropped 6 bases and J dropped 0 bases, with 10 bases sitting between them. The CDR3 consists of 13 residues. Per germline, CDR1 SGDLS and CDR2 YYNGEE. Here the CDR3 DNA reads TGTGCCAGCAATCGGGACGGCTCCTACGAGCAGTACTTC. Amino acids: CASNRDGSYEQYF.

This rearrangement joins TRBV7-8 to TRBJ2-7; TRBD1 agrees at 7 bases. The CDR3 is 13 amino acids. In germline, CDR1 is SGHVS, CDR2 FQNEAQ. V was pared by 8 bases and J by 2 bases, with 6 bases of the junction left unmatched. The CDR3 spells CASSSTGPYEQYF. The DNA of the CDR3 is TGTGCCAGCTCATCGACAGGGCCCTACGAGCAGTACTTC.

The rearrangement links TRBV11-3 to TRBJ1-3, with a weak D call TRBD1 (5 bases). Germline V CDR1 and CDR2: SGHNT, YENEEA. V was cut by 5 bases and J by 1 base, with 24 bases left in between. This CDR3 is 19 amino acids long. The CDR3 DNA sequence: TGTGCCAGCAGCAGCCGGGACGACACCATCGGGGCGTCTGGAAACACCATATATTTT. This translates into CASSSRDDTIGASGNTIYF.

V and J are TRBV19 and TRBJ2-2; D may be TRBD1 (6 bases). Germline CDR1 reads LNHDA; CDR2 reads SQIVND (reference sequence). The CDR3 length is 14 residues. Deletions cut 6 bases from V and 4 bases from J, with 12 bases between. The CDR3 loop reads CASSQDSRTGELFF. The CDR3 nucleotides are TGTGCCAGTAGCCAGGACAGCCGCACCGGGGAGCTGTTTTTT.

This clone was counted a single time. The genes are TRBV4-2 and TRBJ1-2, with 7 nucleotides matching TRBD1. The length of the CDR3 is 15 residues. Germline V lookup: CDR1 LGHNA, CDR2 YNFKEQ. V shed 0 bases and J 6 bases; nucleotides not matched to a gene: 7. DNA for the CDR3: TGTGCCAGCAGCCAAGATCCGGACAGGCCCCATGGCTACACCTTC. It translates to CASSQDPDRPHGYTF.

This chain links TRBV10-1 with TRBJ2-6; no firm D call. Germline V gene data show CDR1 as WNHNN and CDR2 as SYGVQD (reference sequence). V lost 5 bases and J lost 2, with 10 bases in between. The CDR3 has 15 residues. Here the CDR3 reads CASSPGPAGANVLTF. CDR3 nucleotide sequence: TGCGCCAGCAGTCCAGGCCCCGCTGGGGCCAACGTCCTGACTTTC.

CDR3 in amino acids: CASSAGLAGRSYEQYF. DNA of the CDR3: TGTGCCAGCAGCGCCGGACTAGCGGGACGCTCCTACGAGCAGTACTTC. The V call is TRBV13, the J call TRBJ2-7; 12 bases fit TRBD2. This CDR3 region has 16 residues. V shed 5 bases, J shed 0 bases, and the junction held 5 bases outside the gene matches. Germline V gene sequence: CDR1 PRHDT, CDR2 FYEKMQ (reference sequence).

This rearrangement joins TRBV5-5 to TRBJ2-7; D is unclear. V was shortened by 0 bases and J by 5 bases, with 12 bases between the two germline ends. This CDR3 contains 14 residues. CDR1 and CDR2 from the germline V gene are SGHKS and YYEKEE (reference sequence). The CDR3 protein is CASSLAPGKDEQYF. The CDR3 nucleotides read TGTGCCAGCAGCTTGGCCCCTGGAAAGGACGAGCAGTACTTC. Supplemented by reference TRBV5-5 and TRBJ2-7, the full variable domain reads DAGVTQSPTHLIKTRGQQVTLRCSPISGHKSVSWYQQVLGQGPQFIFQYYEKEERGRGNFPDRFSARQFPNYSSELNVNALLLGDSALYLCASSLAPGKDEQYFGPGTRLTVT.

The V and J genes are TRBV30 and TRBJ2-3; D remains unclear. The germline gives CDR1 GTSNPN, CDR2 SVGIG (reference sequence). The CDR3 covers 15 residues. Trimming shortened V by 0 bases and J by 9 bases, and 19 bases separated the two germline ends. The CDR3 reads CAWSVFLPGMETQYF. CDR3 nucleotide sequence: TGTGCCTGGAGTGTATTCCTCCCGGGTATGGAGACGCAGTATTTT.

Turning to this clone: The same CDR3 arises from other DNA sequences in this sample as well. CDR3 amino acids: CASRRGDSYEQYF. CDR3 in DNA: TGTGCCAGCAGGAGGGGGGACTCCTACGAGCAGTACTTC. The chain is built from TRBV27 and TRBJ2-7; possibly TRBD1 or TRBD2 for D (6 bases each). The CDR3 loop spans 13 amino acids. Germline loops: CDR1 MNHEY, CDR2 SMNVEV (reference sequence). Trimming took off 6 bases at V and 0 bases at J, with 9 bases between the two ends.

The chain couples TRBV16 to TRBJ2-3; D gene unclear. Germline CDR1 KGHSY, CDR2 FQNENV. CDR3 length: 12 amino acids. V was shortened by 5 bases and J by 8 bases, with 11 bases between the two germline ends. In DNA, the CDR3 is TGTGCCAGCAGCAATCGAGATGGTACGCAGTATTTT. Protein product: CASSNRDGTQYF.

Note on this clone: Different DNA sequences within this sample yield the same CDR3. The CDR3 DNA follows: TGTGCCAGCAGCGTAAGCGGGAGCAATCAGCCCCAGCATTTT. Translation gives CASSVSGSNQPQHF. J is TRBJ1-5 and V is TRBV9; D remains unclear. The germline V gene encodes CDR1 SGDLS and CDR2 YYNGEE. This CDR3 comprises 14 residues. Trimming shortened V by 1 base and J by 1 base, and 6 bases separated the two germline ends.

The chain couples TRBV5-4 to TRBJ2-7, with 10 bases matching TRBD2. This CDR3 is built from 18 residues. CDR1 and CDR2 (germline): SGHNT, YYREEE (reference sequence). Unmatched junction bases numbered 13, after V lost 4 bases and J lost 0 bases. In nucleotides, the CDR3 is TGTGCCAGCAGCCCGGCGGGACTAGCGCCCCTGAGCTCCTACGAGCAGTACTTC. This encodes CASSPAGLAPLSSYEQYF. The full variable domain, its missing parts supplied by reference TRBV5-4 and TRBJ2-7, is ETGVTQSPTHLIKTRGQQVTLRCSSQSGHNTVSWYQQALGQGPQFIFQYYREEENGRGNFPPRFSGLQFPNYSSELNVNALELDDSALYLCASSPAGLAPLSSYEQYFGPGTRLTVT.

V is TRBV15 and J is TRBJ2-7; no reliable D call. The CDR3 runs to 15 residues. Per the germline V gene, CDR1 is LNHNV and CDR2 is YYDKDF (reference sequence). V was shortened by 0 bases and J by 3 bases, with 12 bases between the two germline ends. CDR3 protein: CATSRDDAPGYEQYF. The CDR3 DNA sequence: TGTGCCACCAGCAGAGATGACGCACCGGGCTACGAGCAGTACTTC.

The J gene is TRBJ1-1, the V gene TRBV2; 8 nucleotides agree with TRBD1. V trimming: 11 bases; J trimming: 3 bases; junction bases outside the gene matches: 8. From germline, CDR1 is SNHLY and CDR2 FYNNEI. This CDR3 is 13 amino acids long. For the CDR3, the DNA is TGTGCCGGACAGGGAGCGGGGGACACTGAAGCTTTCTTT. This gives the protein CAGQGAGDTEAFF.

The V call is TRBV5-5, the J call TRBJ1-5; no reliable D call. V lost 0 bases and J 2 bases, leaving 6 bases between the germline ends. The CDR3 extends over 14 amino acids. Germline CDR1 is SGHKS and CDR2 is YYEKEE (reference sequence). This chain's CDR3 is CASSLDPGNQPQHF. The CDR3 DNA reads TGTGCCAGCAGCTTGGACCCTGGCAATCAGCCCCAGCATTTT. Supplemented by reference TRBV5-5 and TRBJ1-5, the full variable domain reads DAGVTQSPTHLIKTRGQQVTLRCSPISGHKSVSWYQQVLGQGPQFIFQYYEKEERGRGNFPDRFSARQFPNYSSELNVNALLLGDSALYLCASSLDPGNQPQHFGDGTRLSIL.

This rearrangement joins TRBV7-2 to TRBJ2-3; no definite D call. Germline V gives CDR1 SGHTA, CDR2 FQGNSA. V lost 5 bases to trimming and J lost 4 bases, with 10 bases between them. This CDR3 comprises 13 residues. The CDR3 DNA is TGTGCCAGCAGCCCCCAGTTCCCAGATACGCAGTATTTT. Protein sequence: CASSPQFPDTQYF.

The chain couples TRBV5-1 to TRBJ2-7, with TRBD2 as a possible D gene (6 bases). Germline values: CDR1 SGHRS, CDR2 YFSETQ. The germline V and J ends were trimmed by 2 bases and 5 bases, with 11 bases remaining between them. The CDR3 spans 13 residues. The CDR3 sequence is CASSLRPGDEQYF. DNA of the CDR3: TGCGCCAGCAGCTTACGCCCGGGAGACGAGCAGTACTTC. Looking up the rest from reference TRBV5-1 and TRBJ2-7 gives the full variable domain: KAGVTQTPRYLIKTRGQQVTLSCSPISGHRSVSWYQQTPGQGLQFLFEYFSETQRNKGNFPGRFSGRQFSNSRSEMNVSTLELGDSALYLCASSLRPGDEQYFGPGTRLTVT.

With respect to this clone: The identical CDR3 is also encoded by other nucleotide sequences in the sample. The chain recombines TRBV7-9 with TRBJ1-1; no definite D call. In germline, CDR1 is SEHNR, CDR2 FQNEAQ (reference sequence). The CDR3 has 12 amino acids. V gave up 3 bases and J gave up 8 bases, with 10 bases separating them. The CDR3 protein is CASSFGLGEAFF. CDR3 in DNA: TGTGCCAGCAGCTTCGGACTGGGAGAAGCTTTCTTT.

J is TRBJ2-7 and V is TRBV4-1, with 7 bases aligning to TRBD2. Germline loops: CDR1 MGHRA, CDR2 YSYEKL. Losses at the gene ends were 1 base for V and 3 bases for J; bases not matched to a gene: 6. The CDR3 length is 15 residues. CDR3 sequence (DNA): TGCGCCAGCAGCCAAGTGGCGGGAGAGAGCTACGAGCAGTACTTC. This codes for CASSQVAGESYEQYF.

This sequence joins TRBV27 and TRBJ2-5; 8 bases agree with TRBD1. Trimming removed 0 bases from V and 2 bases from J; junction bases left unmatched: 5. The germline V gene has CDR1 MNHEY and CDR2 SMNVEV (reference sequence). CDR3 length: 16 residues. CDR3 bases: TGTGCCAGCAGTTTATCGGCCGGGACAGGACAAGAGACCCAGTACTTC. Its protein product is CASSLSAGTGQETQYF.

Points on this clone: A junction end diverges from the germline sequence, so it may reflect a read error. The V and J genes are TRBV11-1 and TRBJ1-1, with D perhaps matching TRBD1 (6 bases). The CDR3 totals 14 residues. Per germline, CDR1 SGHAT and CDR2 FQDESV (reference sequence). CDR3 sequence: CASSIANRVTEAFF. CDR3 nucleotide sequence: TGTGCCAGCAGCATAGCCAACAGGGTTACTGAAGCTTTCTTT. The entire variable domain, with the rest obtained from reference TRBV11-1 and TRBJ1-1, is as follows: EAEVAQSPRYKITEKSQAVAFWCDPISGHATLYWYRQILGQGPELLVQFQDESVVDDSQLPKDRFSAERLKGVDSTLKIQPAELGDSAMYLCASSIANRVTEAFFGQGTRLTVV.

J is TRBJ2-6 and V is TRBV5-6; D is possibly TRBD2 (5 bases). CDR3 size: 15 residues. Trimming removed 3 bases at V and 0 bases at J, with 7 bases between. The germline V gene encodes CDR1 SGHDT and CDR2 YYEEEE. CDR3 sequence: CASSYGLSGANVLTF. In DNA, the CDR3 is TGTGCCAGCAGCTACGGACTCTCTGGGGCCAACGTCCTGACTTTC.

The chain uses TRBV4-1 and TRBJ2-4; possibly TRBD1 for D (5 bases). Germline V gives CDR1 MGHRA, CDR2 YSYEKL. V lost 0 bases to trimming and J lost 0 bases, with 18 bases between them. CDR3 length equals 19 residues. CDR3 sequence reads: CASSQDGFRGPLAKNIQYF. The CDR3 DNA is TGCGCCAGCAGCCAAGATGGGTTTAGGGGCCCACTAGCCAAAAACATTCAGTACTTC.

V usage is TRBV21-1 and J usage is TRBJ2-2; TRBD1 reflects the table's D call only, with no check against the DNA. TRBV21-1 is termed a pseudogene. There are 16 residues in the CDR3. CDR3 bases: TGTGCCAGCAGCAAAACCGGACAGGGTTACACCGGGGAGCTGTTTTTT. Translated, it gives CASSKTGQGYTGELFF.

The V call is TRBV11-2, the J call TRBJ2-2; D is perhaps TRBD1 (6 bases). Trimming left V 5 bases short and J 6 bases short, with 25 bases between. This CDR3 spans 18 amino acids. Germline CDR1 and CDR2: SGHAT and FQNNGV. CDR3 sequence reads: CASSPGVLGEQDAGELFF. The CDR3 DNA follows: TGTGCCAGCAGCCCAGGGGTTCTCGGAGAACAGGATGCCGGGGAGCTGTTTTTT.

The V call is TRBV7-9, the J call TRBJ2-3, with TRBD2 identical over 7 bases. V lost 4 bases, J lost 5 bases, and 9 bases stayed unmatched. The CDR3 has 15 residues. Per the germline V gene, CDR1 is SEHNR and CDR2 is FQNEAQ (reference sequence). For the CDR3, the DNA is TGTGCCAGCAGCTCGCCATGGGGGGGGAGAGATACGCAGTATTTT. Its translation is CASSSPWGGRDTQYF.

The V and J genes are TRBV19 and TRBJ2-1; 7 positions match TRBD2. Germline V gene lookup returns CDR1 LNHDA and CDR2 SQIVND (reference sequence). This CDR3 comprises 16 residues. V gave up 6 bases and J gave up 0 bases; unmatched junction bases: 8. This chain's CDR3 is CASSPWREGSYNEQFF. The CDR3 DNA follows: TGTGCCAGTAGCCCTTGGAGGGAGGGCTCCTACAATGAGCAGTTCTTC.

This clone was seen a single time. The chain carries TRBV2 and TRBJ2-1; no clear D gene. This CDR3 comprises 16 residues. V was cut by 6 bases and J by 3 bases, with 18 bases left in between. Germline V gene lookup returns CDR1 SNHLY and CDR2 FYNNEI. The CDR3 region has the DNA TGTGCCAGCAGAGAACCCCGGCAGGCGATCTACAATGAGCAGTTCTTC. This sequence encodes CASREPRQAIYNEQFF. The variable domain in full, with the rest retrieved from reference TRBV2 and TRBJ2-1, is EPEVTQTPSHQVTQMGQEVILRCVPISNHLYFYWYRQILGQKVEFLVSFYNNEISEKSEIFDDQFSVERPDGSNFTLKIRSTKLEDSAMYFCASREPRQAIYNEQFFGPGTRLTVL.